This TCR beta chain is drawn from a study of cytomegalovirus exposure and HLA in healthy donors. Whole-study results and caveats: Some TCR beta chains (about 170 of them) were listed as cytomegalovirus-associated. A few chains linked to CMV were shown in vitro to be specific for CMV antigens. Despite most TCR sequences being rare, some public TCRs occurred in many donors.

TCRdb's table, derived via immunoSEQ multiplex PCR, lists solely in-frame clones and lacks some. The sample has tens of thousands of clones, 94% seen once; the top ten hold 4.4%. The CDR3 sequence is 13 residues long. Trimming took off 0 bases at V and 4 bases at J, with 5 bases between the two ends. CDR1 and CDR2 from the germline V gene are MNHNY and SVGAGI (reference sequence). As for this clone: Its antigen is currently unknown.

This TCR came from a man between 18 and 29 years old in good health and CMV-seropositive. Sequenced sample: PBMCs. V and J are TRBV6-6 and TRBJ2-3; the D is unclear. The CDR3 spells CASSYSLPDTQYF. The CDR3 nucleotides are TGTGCCAGCAGTTACTCCCTCCCAGATACGCAGTATTTT.